The entry below gives a single TCR beta chain sequence along with its context. The specificity of this receptor is unknown. Base qualities are not provided; no much larger clone lies one nucleotide away. TCRbeta CDR3 regions were amplified from genomic DNA using the immunoSEQ Assay, a bias-controlled multiplex PCR. The study's processing was this. Within the assay, amplification of reference gene primers was used to estimate how many nucleated cells each sample contained. Sequence reads were collapsed and filtered to measure the absolute abundance of every unique TCRbeta CDR3 rearrangement. For each sample, productive Simpson clonality was calculated as the square root of Simpson's diversity index across productive rearrangements. As stored in TCRdb, this immuneACCESS dataset retains in-frame rearrangements with V and J assigned. A fraction of the clones does not appear; measured against another copy, unresolved V genes explain less than half of the discrepancy, and the remainder lacks a known reason. V and J calls and clone size are those listed in that table; D and trimming were worked out from the DNA. Present in this sample are some 50,000 clones, 90% of which were seen just once. The top ten constitute roughly 6.2% of the sample.

Whole blood was collected in K2EDTA tubes by collaborating institutions according to the institutions' own protocols. For TCRbeta analysis, collaborators shipped samples as frozen whole blood, isolated PBMCs, or DNA extracted from either of those sample types. The entry originates in a study of blood T cell repertoires in COVID-19 (dated by TCRdb to about 2020). Background on the whole study: Samples covering the acute and convalescent phases of COVID-19 were provided by collaborators in the United States, Italy and Spain. The prospective study material was composed of cDNA or gDNA derived from T cells, B-cell-depleted T cells, or PBMCs. Subjects who had been exposed to COVID-19, were actively infected with it, or had recovered from it provided the deeply sampled blood TCRbeta repertoires that made up the dataset. A freely available public database, intended as a resource for researchers studying the immune response to SARS-CoV-2, is where the repertoires were released. Samples were obtained from the ongoing ImmuneRACE study (first 160 participants) and from some 1,300 subjects provided by 6 global collaborators. Nearly every sample came with metadata listing a de-identified subject ID, COVID-19 status, age in years and sex. Where available, HLA class I and class II types were taken from metadata supplied by the sample provider and were not determined by assay-based typing. Broader findings and caveats from the paper: The amount of clinical and demographic metadata varied by source and participant and was provided uncurated.

Sequencing was performed on peripheral blood. The clonotype was recovered from a man between 35 and 55 years old with acute or convalescent COVID-19.

The sequenced DNA: TGCGCCAGCAGCTTGGATGGTAGCGGCTACGAGCAGTACTTC. The translation is CASSLDGSGYEQYF. The sequence is built from TRBV5-1 and TRBJ2-7; possibly the D gene is TRBD2, per 6 matching bases. The CDR3, cysteine through phenylalanine, is 14 amino acids long. Just the 42-base CDR3 DNA is kept, in frame starting at base 1. As encoded in the germline V gene, CDR1 is SGHRS while CDR2 is YFSETQ. Relative to germline, V is 0 bases shorter and J is 3 bases shorter, with 10 bases between their ends. Extended through the reference TRBV5-1 and TRBJ2-7 proteins, this CDR3 yields the full variable domain: KAGVTQTPRYLIKTRGQQVTLSCSPISGHRSVSWYQQTPGQGLQFLFEYFSETQRNKGNFPGRFSGRQFSNSRSEMNVSTLELGDSALYLCASSLDGSGYEQYFGPGTRLTVT.